The rows below give T cell receptor beta chains drawn from one sample of a study of CD8 T cells in ankylosing spondylitis. TCRdb passed the 5' RACE reads through MiXCR, listing each CDR3 protein once. The profile shows 800,000 to 900,000 distinct CDR3 sequences, 12% of them singletons. The sequencing input was blood, either unsorted or a sorted T cell fraction (not recorded which). The source is a male donor with ankylosing spondylitis. Each CDR3 is given with its conserved first and last residue. The D gene is left open where the match is weak. Only some rows state a clone size, as once, few, many or a class for expanded clones.

CDR3nt: TGTGCCAGCAGTGGGGGGTTTAGGCGGGCCGTTACCCAGTACTTC
CDR3aa: CASSGGFRRAVTQYF
d_gene: -
j_gene: TRBJ2-5
v_gene: TRBV6-1
abundance: -

CDR3nt: TGTGCCAGCAGCTTAGGCTACCGCAAGATGTATGGCTACACCTTC
CDR3aa: CASSLGYRKMYGYTF
d_gene: -
j_gene: TRBJ1-2
v_gene: TRBV7-2
abundance: few

CDR3nt: TGCAGTGCTAGTCTAAGGAGTCAGGGCAGGGACGGCTACACCTTC
CDR3aa: CSASLRSQGRDGYTF
d_gene: -
j_gene: TRBJ1-2
v_gene: TRBV20-1
abundance: few

CDR3nt: TGTGCCAGCAGCTTAACCAGTAATCCAAGGGAAGCTTTCTTT
CDR3aa: CASSLTSNPREAFF
d_gene: -
j_gene: TRBJ1-1
v_gene: TRBV7-2
abundance: few

CDR3nt: TGTGCCAGCAGTACCGTTGGGGGTTCACCCCTCCACTTT
CDR3aa: CASSTVGGSPLHF
d_gene: -
j_gene: TRBJ1-6
v_gene: TRBV6-1
abundance: -

CDR3nt: TGCAGTGCCCCAGCGGGAGCCACAGATACGCAGTATTTT
CDR3aa: CSAPAGATDTQYF
d_gene: TRBD2
j_gene: TRBJ2-3
v_gene: TRBV20-1
abundance: many

CDR3nt: TGCAGTGCTAGAAAGGGCGGCGCCTACGAGCAGTACTTC
CDR3aa: CSARKGGAYEQYF
d_gene: -
j_gene: TRBJ2-7
v_gene: TRBV20-1
abundance: few

CDR3nt: TGCAGTGCTAGAGACATGAACACTGAAGCTTTCTTT
CDR3aa: CSARDMNTEAFF
d_gene: -
j_gene: TRBJ1-1
v_gene: TRBV20-1
abundance: -

CDR3nt: TGCAGTGCTAGAGATCGGCGAGGGGGCCAGTCCTACGAGCAGTACTTC
CDR3aa: CSARDRRGGQSYEQYF
d_gene: TRBD1
j_gene: TRBJ2-7
v_gene: TRBV20-1
abundance: few

CDR3nt: TGCAGTGCTCTGCAGCCTAACTATGGCTACACCTTC
CDR3aa: CSALQPNYGYTF
d_gene: -
j_gene: TRBJ1-2
v_gene: TRBV20-1
abundance: many

CDR3nt: TGTGCCAGCAGCCTCCGGGACCGGACCGGGGAGCTGTTTTTT
CDR3aa: CASSLRDRTGELFF
d_gene: -
j_gene: TRBJ2-2
v_gene: TRBV12-3/TRBV12-4
abundance: many

CDR3nt: TGCAGTGCTAGACTAGACAACTCACATTCACCCCTCCACTTT
CDR3aa: CSARLDNSHSPLHF
d_gene: -
j_gene: TRBJ1-6
v_gene: TRBV20-1
abundance: -

CDR3nt: TGCAGCGGGGGGGGGGTTTACAATGAGCAGTTCTTC
CDR3aa: CSGGGVYNEQFF
d_gene: TRBD2
j_gene: TRBJ2-1
v_gene: TRBV29-1
abundance: many

CDR3nt: TGCAGTGCTGGCCTGACAGGGCTTCAAGAGACCCAGTACTTC
CDR3aa: CSAGLTGLQETQYF
d_gene: TRBD1
j_gene: TRBJ2-5
v_gene: TRBV20-1
abundance: -

CDR3nt: TGTGCCAGCAGCAAGGGACAGGGGGGAGGCGAGCAGTACTTC
CDR3aa: CASSKGQGGGEQYF
d_gene: -
j_gene: TRBJ2-7
v_gene: TRBV21-1
abundance: -

CDR3nt: TGCGCCAGCAGCCCTGGCGGCGCGGGAGGGTACAATGAGCAGTTCTTC
CDR3aa: CASSPGGAGGYNEQFF
d_gene: TRBD2
j_gene: TRBJ2-1
v_gene: TRBV5-1
abundance: few

CDR3nt: TGCGCCAGCGGAATAGAGGGAACCTACAATGAGCAGTTCTTC
CDR3aa: CASGIEGTYNEQFF
d_gene: -
j_gene: TRBJ2-1
v_gene: TRBV5-1
abundance: -

CDR3nt: TGTGCCACCACCACGGGACAGGGCGCCTACGAGCAGTACTTC
CDR3aa: CATTTGQGAYEQYF
d_gene: TRBD1
j_gene: TRBJ2-7
v_gene: TRBV15
abundance: -

CDR3nt: TGCGCCAGCAGCCAACTACTCCCTACAGGGGAGGGTGATGAAAAACTGTTTTTT
CDR3aa: CASSQLLPTGEGDEKLFF
d_gene: TRBD1
j_gene: TRBJ1-4
v_gene: TRBV4-3
abundance: -

CDR3nt: TGCGCCAGCAGCCAAGGGGTTGACAGTCGCTATGGCTACACCTTC
CDR3aa: CASSQGVDSRYGYTF
d_gene: -
j_gene: TRBJ1-2
v_gene: TRBV4-3
abundance: few

CDR3nt: TGTGCCAGCAGCTCTCCTTGGGAAGAGACCCAGTACTTC
CDR3aa: CASSSPWEETQYF
d_gene: -
j_gene: TRBJ2-5
v_gene: TRBV7-3
abundance: few

CDR3nt: TGTGCCAGCAGTTTTGAGAAGCCCCAGCCGAATACGCAGTATTTT
CDR3aa: CASSFEKPQPNTQYF
d_gene: -
j_gene: TRBJ2-3
v_gene: TRBV28
abundance: -

CDR3nt: TGTGCCAGCAGTCCCATGGAGGGGTTGGAGGCTGGCTACACCTTC
CDR3aa: CASSPMEGLEAGYTF
d_gene: -
j_gene: TRBJ1-2
v_gene: TRBV12-3/TRBV12-4
abundance: many

CDR3nt: TGTGCCAGCACTCGACAGGGGATGAACACTGAAGCTTTCTTT
CDR3aa: CASTRQGMNTEAFF
d_gene: TRBD1
j_gene: TRBJ1-1
v_gene: TRBV7-2
abundance: -

CDR3nt: TGTGCCAGCAGCCAAGTCACGACGCGGTTCGGAAACACCATATATTTT
CDR3aa: CASSQVTTRFGNTIYF
d_gene: -
j_gene: TRBJ1-3
v_gene: TRBV3-1
abundance: -

CDR3nt: TGTGCCAGCAGTCGTAGAAACAGGGGGGAGCTGTTTTTT
CDR3aa: CASSRRNRGELFF
d_gene: -
j_gene: TRBJ2-2
v_gene: TRBV28
abundance: -